The 17 T cell receptor beta chains below come from one sample, sequenced in a study of T cell responses to AZD1222 COVID-19 vaccine (dated by TCRdb to the early 2020s). The library was made by the immunoSEQ multiplex PCR assay. TCRdb obtained this table from immuneACCESS and retained in-frame rearrangements with V and J assigned. These tables miss some clones; where compared with another copy, unresolved V genes account for less than half of the shortfall, and the remainder is unexplained. In all, the sample holds 75,000 to 95,000 clones, and 85% to 95% of those were seen once. Jointly, the top ten make up 25% to 30% of the sample. According to the study, the label for this sample's time point signals: about 28 days (+/-7) after the second vaccine dose. The sample was peripheral blood, taken 28 days after the second AZD1222 dose. Every receptor here comes from an adult who received the AZD1222 COVID-19 vaccine.

The chain employs TRBV7-8 and TRBJ2-1, with TRBD2 as a possible D gene (6 bases). The length of the CDR3 is 12 residues. The germline CDR1 and CDR2 sequences are SGHVS and FQNEAQ. V lost 5 bases and J 8 bases, leaving 10 bases between the germline ends. The CDR3 spells CASSQGLDEQFF. The CDR3 DNA reads as TGTGCCAGCAGCCAGGGACTCGATGAGCAGTTCTTC. Together with reference TRBV7-8 and TRBJ2-1, the CDR3 gives the full variable domain: GAGVSQSPRYKVAKRGQDVALRCDPISGHVSLFWYQQALGQGPEFLTYFQNEAQLDKSGLPSDRFFAERPEGSVSTLKIQRTQQEDSAVYLCASSQGLDEQFFGPGTRLTVL.

This CDR3 reads CASSGQGTGGNNQPQHF. The CDR3 nucleotides read TGTGCCAGCAGTGGCCAGGGGACAGGGGGCAACAATCAGCCCCAGCATTTT. The chain joins TRBV6-1 to TRBJ1-5; 12 bases agree with TRBD1. In germline, CDR1 is MNHNS, CDR2 SASEGT. The CDR3 covers 17 residues. The V and J ends lost 4 bases and 3 bases, in that order; junction bases with no gene match: 7.

The chain links TRBV28 to TRBJ2-1; tentative D call: TRBD2 (7 bases). Germline CDR1 reads MDHEN; CDR2 reads SYDVKM. The CDR3 is 14 amino acids. V dropped 4 bases and J dropped 6 bases, with 13 bases sitting between them. CDR3 DNA: TGTGCCAGCAGTTCGGGGGGCCCCCTCAATGAGCAGTTCTTC. Its translation: CASSSGGPLNEQFF. Together with reference TRBV28 and TRBJ2-1, the CDR3 gives the full variable domain: DVKVTQSSRYLVKRTGEKVFLECVQDMDHENMFWYRQDPGLGLRLIYFSYDVKMKEKGDIPEGYSVSREKKERFSLILESASTNQTSMYLCASSSGGPLNEQFFGPGTRLTVL.

The V call is TRBV11-2, the J call TRBJ2-1; a weak D match, TRBD2 (6 bases). Between the trimmed V and J ends, which lost 1 base and 8 bases, there was a span of 18 bases. The CDR3 is 16 amino acids. Per the germline V gene, CDR1 is SGHAT and CDR2 is FQNNGV. CDR3 sequence reads: CASSLASLRGLDEQFF. CDR3 nucleotide sequence: TGTGCCAGCAGCTTAGCTTCCCTTCGGGGGTTGGATGAGCAGTTCTTC.

In this sample, this clone turned up once. The rearrangement joins TRBV6-4 to TRBJ1-3, with a weak D call TRBD1 (5 bases). The CDR3 is 15 residues long. V was pared by 6 bases and J by 0 bases, with 12 bases between. From germline, CDR1 is MRHNA and CDR2 SNTAGT. The CDR3 DNA reads as TGTGCCAGCAGCCGGGACGGCAGCTCTGGAAACACCATATATTTT. This codes for CASSRDGSSGNTIYF.

The rearrangement joins TRBV14 to TRBJ1-6; 7 positions match TRBD1. The CDR3 has 14 amino acids. V was pared by 4 bases and J by 7 bases, with 4 bases of the junction left unmatched. The germline CDR1 and CDR2 sequences are SGHDN and FVKESK. CDR3 in amino acids: CASSRGTANSPLHF. CDR3 nucleotides: TGTGCCAGCAGCCGTGGGACAGCCAATTCACCCCTCCACTTT.

The count of this clone is one. The V gene is TRBV28, the J gene TRBJ2-7; weak D call: TRBD2 (5 bases). There are 15 residues in the CDR3. The V end was cut by 4 bases, the J end by 2 bases, with 15 bases between. Germline assignment: CDR1 MDHEN and CDR2 SYDVKM. CDR3 region: CASSSPLGVPYEQYF. CDR3 nucleotide sequence: TGTGCCAGCAGTTCACCTTTGGGAGTACCCTACGAGCAGTACTTC.

V is TRBV5-1 and J is TRBJ1-6; 8 bases are a match to TRBD1. This CDR3 is 15 amino acids long. Per germline, CDR1 SGHRS and CDR2 YFSETQ. The junction had 7 bases not matched to a gene; V was cut back by 4 bases and J by 7 bases. CDR3 nucleotide sequence: TGCGCCAGCAGCATCCCGACAGGGGAGAATTCACCCCTCCACTTT. It encodes CASSIPTGENSPLHF.

This clone has just a few counts. Other nucleotide sequences from this sample produce the same CDR3. The V and J genes are TRBV3-1 (or the pseudogene TRBV3-2) and TRBJ1-5; D unresolved. Trimming took 1 base from V and 11 from J, leaving 12 bases between them. The CDR3 is 13 residues long. CDR1 is LGHDT and CDR2 is YNNKEL in the germline V gene (reference sequence). CDR3 region: CASSQGGVQAQHF. The CDR3 DNA sequence: TGTGCCAGCAGCCAAGGCGGGGTTCAAGCCCAGCATTTT.

The chain combines TRBV29-1 with TRBJ2-2; 10 bases line up with TRBD2. The germline gives CDR1 SQVTM, CDR2 ANQGSEA. There are 14 residues in the CDR3. With 4 bases clipped from V and 8 bases from J, the junction kept 7 bases outside the gene matches. The CDR3 loop is CSVAEREGRGELFF. DNA of the CDR3: TGCAGCGTTGCGGAGCGGGAGGGCCGGGGGGAGCTGTTTTTT.

J is TRBJ1-5 and V is TRBV24-1, with no clear D. V lost 3 bases, J lost 3 bases, and 8 bases lay in between. Germline V CDR1 and CDR2: KGHDR, SFDVKD. This CDR3 is 14 amino acids long. The CDR3 sequence: CATSDPGDNQPQHF. The CDR3 DNA reads TGTGCCACCAGTGATCCTGGCGACAATCAGCCCCAGCATTTT.

The CDR3 sequence: CASSESEHLYEQYF. For the CDR3, the DNA is TGCGCCAGCAGTGAGTCGGAACACCTCTACGAGCAGTACTTC. The chain employs TRBV10-1 and TRBJ2-7; D gene unclear. Trimming pared 0 bases from V and 3 bases from J, leaving 9 bases between. CDR1 WNHNN and CDR2 SYGVQD come from the germline V gene (reference sequence). This CDR3 comprises 14 residues.

The chain combines TRBV6-5 with TRBJ1-2; TRBD1 is a possible D gene (6 bases). Trimming pared 6 bases from V and 5 bases from J, leaving 19 bases between. The CDR3 extends over 15 amino acids. Looked up from germline, CDR1 is MNHEY and CDR2 is SVGAGI. CDR3 sequence: CASRKGGGLGYGYTF. CDR3 in DNA: TGTGCCAGCAGAAAGGGGGGGGGCCTAGGGTATGGCTACACCTTC.

The chain couples TRBV6-1 to TRBJ1-6, with D perhaps matching TRBD1 (6 bases). The V and J ends lost 1 base and 6 bases respectively, with 7 bases between them. The CDR3 loop spans 14 amino acids. Per the germline V gene, CDR1 is MNHNS and CDR2 is SASEGT. Here the CDR3 reads CASSEGDTNSPLHF. The CDR3 DNA sequence: TGTGCCAGCAGTGAAGGGGACACTAATTCACCCCTCCACTTT.

V and J are TRBV13 and TRBJ2-7, with D tentatively TRBD2 (7 bases). This CDR3 spans 13 amino acids. V was trimmed by 6 bases and J by 3 bases, leaving 12 bases between them. Germline V gene data show CDR1 as PRHDT and CDR2 as FYEKMQ (reference sequence). CDR3: CASSRRGGYEQYF. The CDR3 DNA follows: TGTGCCAGCAGTAGGAGGGGGGGCTACGAGCAGTACTTC.

This clone came up once. CDR3 nucleotides: TGTGCCAGCAGTGGGACCGGGACAGGGAGTGAAAAACTGTTTTTT. Protein: CASSGTGTGSEKLFF. The rearrangement links TRBV25-1 to TRBJ1-4, with 9 bases identical to TRBD1. Germline V lookup: CDR1 MGHDK, CDR2 SYGVNS. Unmatched junction bases numbered 7, after V lost 4 bases and J lost 7 bases. The length of the CDR3 is 15 residues.

This rearrangement joins TRBV11-2 to TRBJ2-7; no clear D gene. In germline, CDR1 is SGHAT, CDR2 FQNNGV. Trimming stripped 1 base from V and 3 bases from J, with 10 bases between. The CDR3 runs to 14 residues. The CDR3 here is CASSLVGALYEQYF. CDR3 bases: TGTGCCAGCAGCTTAGTTGGAGCGCTCTACGAGCAGTACTTC.